This TCR beta chain was found in a study of cytomegalovirus exposure and HLA in healthy donors (dated by TCRdb to about 2017). As for the study more broadly: An earlier analysis of 550 to 700 of the donors reported 250 to 300 Gb of sequence data and 117 million unique TCR beta sequences from 150 million to 200 million T cells. An early release that covered roughly 600 HLA-typed donors contained approximately 300 gigabases of sequencing data and roughly 84 million unique TCR sequences. The genetic ancestry cluster associated with self-reported Caucasian donors included over 65% of the roughly 380 genotyped donors. The study was designed to test whether signatures of past pathogen exposure could be identified by cataloging public T cell receptors. The T cell repertoires of under 750 subjects were profiled by immunosequencing and related to cytomegalovirus serostatus. Along with the approximately 600-subject first cohort, a separate validation cohort of 120 different subjects was used. High-throughput TCR immunosequencing, statistical association of individual TCRs with disease status, and machine learning were combined to predict cytomegalovirus infection status. A later analysis re-examined previously published TCR beta repertoires from roughly 720 donors and added high-resolution HLA genotyping to investigate patterns of TCR occurrence. The later analysis used no new phenotypic data to find candidate immune exposures, relying instead on TCR beta sequences and their occurrence across donors. An earlier analysis of roughly 600 of the donors used high-throughput TCR beta sequencing to judge whether each TCR beta V gene segment behaved as functional or pseudogenic. Donor age, sex, ethnicity and CMV serostatus were compiled together with the repertoire data. In a later genetic analysis, genome-wide SNP genotypes for 398 of the 666 donors were used, and that subset was treated as a discovery cohort. Every discovery cohort repertoire had been produced on one sequencing platform. Both class I and class II loci were covered by HLA typing, at four-digit resolution. Typing coverage varied by locus: roughly 620-640 donors for A, B, C, DRB1 and DQB1; roughly 500 for DQA1; around 610 for DPA1; approximately 470 for DPB1. Several DR-DQ haplotypes were treated as single units for association and clustering because of strong linkage in the cohort. Among some 410 genotyped donors of the cohort, an average of about 240,000 unique TCR beta nucleotide sequences was sequenced per donor, of which about 20% were non-productive.

The research as a whole found: At a false discovery rate of 0.05, a later analysis linked approximately 18,000 TCR beta sequences to specific HLA alleles. A later analysis reported that several top co-occurrence clusters appeared linked to parvovirus B19, influenza, CMV and Epstein-Barr virus. A few of the identified cytomegalovirus-associated TCR beta chains were confirmed in vitro to be specific for cytomegalovirus antigens. Seventeen rarely observed V segments, including chromosome 9 orphons, were excluded from the earlier analysis of a few hundred of the donors because counts were too low. A further reported finding was that TCR beta sequences accurately predicted the HLA-A and HLA-B alleles for most subjects in the first cohort. The authors suggested that the approach could potentially be generalized to other disease states and immunological phenotypes. A later genetic analysis reported fewer N-insertions in productive TCRs among donors in an Asian-associated ancestry cluster than the roughly 670-donor mean. The classifier was reported to diagnose cytomegalovirus status with high specificity and sensitivity in both the original and validation cohorts. An earlier analysis of around 540 of the donors showed that most TCR beta V segments appeared in productive rearrangements either about 90% or about 30% of the time, which broadly matched IMGT annotations. Sequencing depth was assumed to be roughly uniform across donors in the presence/absence analyses, though that assumption may not hold. In a later analysis, TCR association rates were found to vary across HLA loci, with the most associated TCRs seen for DRB1 alleles and the fewest for HLA-C alleles. The only immune exposure information available for the cohort was CMV serostatus. In a later analysis, most CMV-associated TCR beta chains were found to appear HLA-restricted, with HLA associations seemingly driven largely by CMV exposure. When HLA alleles, especially DR and DQ, strongly co-occurred, TCR associations were difficult to assign to individual alleles. In this cohort, only TCR beta chains were sequenced, and detectable features were limited by the absence of alpha or paired-chain data. In a later genetic analysis, a missense DCLRE1C variant was associated with V-gene and J-gene trimming of TCR beta chains, and the association was replicated in an independent cohort. HLA typing was unavailable for some donors at each locus, so association tests used only the typed subset. Most TCR sequences were seen in very few donors, while some public TCRs were found in many individuals. In a later analysis, HLA-associated TCR beta chains showed more clonal expansion and lower generation probabilities than non-associated chains that were equally common. The sequencing pipeline was judged likely to have produced a cluster of highly shared sequence variants as a technical artifact. Linkage disequilibrium might explain the correlated functional status among segregating V segments, but an unknown experimental factor could not be ruled out. A total of fewer than 200 TCR beta chains were listed by the study as associated with cytomegalovirus.

The cohort consisted of 600 to 700 healthy bone marrow donors. All cohort members were sampled while nominally healthy, although unrecorded immune exposures were likely present. The donor tested CMV seropositive, placing the donor among the 289 seropositive members of the cohort. A peripheral blood sample was provided by each donor, and peripheral blood mononuclear cells were used for TCR beta sequencing. The Qiagen DNeasy Blood Extraction Kit was used to extract genomic DNA from the blood cell samples. Library prep was done by the immunoSEQ multiplex PCR assay. For the multiplex PCR, a mixture combining 60 forward primers for TCR Vbeta segments and 13 reverse primers for TCR Jbeta segments was used. A multiplex PCR assay on genomic DNA amplified the CDR3 region of rearranged TCR beta genes. Amplified TCR beta libraries were sequenced as 87-base-pair reads on the Illumina HiSeq System. Under the source paper's analysis protocol: Across the 700 or so repertoires, a later analysis counted about 81 million unique TCR beta chains, 8.5 million to 12 million of which were shared by at least two donors. A nearest-neighbor algorithm error-corrected the raw reads and collapsed the reads into unique sequences, merging closely related sequences to remove PCR and sequencing errors. CDR3 sequences were aligned to IMGT reference sequences to assign V, D and J gene segments. For a sequence to be retained, at least a six-nucleotide match to both a V gene segment and a J gene segment was required. Rearrangements were called productive when the CDR3 lacked stop codons and stayed in frame with V and J; all others were non-productive. CDR3 was defined by IMGT convention, running from the second conserved V-encoded cysteine to the conserved J-encoded phenylalanine. Sequences without an unambiguous match to a single V gene segment were excluded from the earlier analysis of several hundred of the donors. In an earlier analysis of some 590 of the donors, a V segment was called functional when productive rearrangements were above 56.7%, and segregating when the standard deviation between donors exceeded 5%. To diagnose cytomegalovirus status from the catalog of TCR beta chain sequences, a statistical classification framework was built. In a later analysis, TCR nucleotide sequences were compared against IMGT/GENE-DB human TR gene sequences so that V and J genes could be assigned. The TCRdist pipeline was used in a later analysis to assign CDR3 sequences and most-parsimonious VDJ recombination scenarios. In a later analysis, each TCR beta chain was defined by its CDR3 amino acid sequence together with its V-gene family, and reads lacking a unique V-gene family were excluded. As a way to deal with suspected cross-contamination and a sequencing artifact, a later analysis dropped hundreds of nucleotide sequences that were highly shared and had low generation probability. In a later analysis, a clonal expansion index for each public chain was calculated from normalized within-repertoire ranks of inferred template counts. Generation probabilities in a later analysis came from a VDJ recombination model fitted to out-of-frame rearrangements, and those results were checked against IGoR. In a later analysis, hypergeometric tests were used to score TCR-TCR, TCR-HLA and TCR-CMV co-occurrence, with a repertoire-size bias correction applied to TCR pairs. To estimate false discovery rates, a later analysis permuted the HLA or CMV assignments 20 times. A later analysis grouped co-occurring TCRs with DBSCAN, adding TCRdist sequence similarity when clustering within HLA-allele-positive subsets. Co-occurrence clustering excluded repertoires with fewer than 30,000 or more than 120,000 public chains, plus five with anomalous nucleotide sharing. TCRdb limited this immuneACCESS table to in-frame rearrangements with V and J called. A share of clones is missing; checked studies link under half to unresolved V genes, and the rest is unexplained. For V, J and clone size, that table is used; D and trimming come from the DNA. This sample comprises approximately 190,000 clones, around four fifths of them detected only once. The top ten hold approximately 1.6% of the sample.

As regards this clone: Its target antigen remains unknown. No clone much larger than this one lies a single base away; base qualities are absent.

Sample: PBMCs. This clonotype was obtained from a man between 35 and 55 years old in good health and CMV-seropositive.

The CDR3 here reads CASSPTATNTGELFF. The nucleotide sequence is given as TGTGCCAGCAGCCCAACAGCTACGAACACCGGGGAGCTGTTTTTT. This chain is built from TRBV11-2 and TRBJ2-2; the D gene lacks a confident call. V is shortened by 5 bases, J by 0 bases, and the region joining them spans 10 bases. CDR3 length: 15 amino acids, cysteine to phenylalanine. Of the read, only the CDR3 DNA is kept; its 45 bases are in frame from base 1. Based on the germline V gene, the CDR1 and CDR2 sequences are SGHAT and FQNNGV.